This T cell receptor beta chain derives from a study of identical twins. Broader study findings: With abundant cord blood beta clonotypes, insertions were fewer; memory repertoires showed no such pattern.

There were only healthy Caucasians among the donors. A universal primer site was incorporated via template switching, and the cDNA contained unique molecular identifiers. TCRdb reprocessed the 5' RACE reads via MiXCR and lists one record per CDR3 protein. The sample lists under 350,000 distinct CDR3 sequences, around 9.7% occurring once. Comment on this clonotype: What it binds is not known.

CDR3 length equals 16 residues. The germline V gene has CDR1 KGHSH and CDR2 LQKENI. The ends were cut back, 4 bases at V and 0 bases at J, with 13 bases in the middle. The same data also went into a second study, on yellow fever vaccine responses in identical twins. That investigation notes: Among the twins, the vaccine T cell response reportedly seemed partly convergent and partly personalized.

Sequencing was carried out using CD8+ T cells sorted from blood. The chain couples TRBV18 to TRBJ2-1, with D perhaps assigned TRBD1 or TRBD2 (6 bases each). This TCR derives from a woman under 30 in good health. The CDR3 coding sequence is TGTGCCAGCTCACACCTGGGGGGCAGCTCCTACAATGAGCAGTTCTTC. It encodes CASSHLGGSSYNEQFF.